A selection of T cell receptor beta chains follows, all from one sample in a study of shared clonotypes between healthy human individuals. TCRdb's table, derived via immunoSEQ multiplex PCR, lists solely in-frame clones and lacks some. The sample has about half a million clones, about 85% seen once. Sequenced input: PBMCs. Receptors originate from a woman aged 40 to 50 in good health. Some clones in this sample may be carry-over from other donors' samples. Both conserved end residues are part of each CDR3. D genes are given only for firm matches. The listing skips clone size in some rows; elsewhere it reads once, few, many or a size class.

DNA: TGTGCCAGCTCACCCGGACAGGGAAATGAAAAACTGTTTTTT
CDR3: CASSPGQGNEKLFF
D: TRBD1
V: TRBV18
size: few
J: TRBJ1-4

DNA: TGCGCCAGCAGCTTGATCTGGAGGGCCGCTGAGACCCAGTACTTC
CDR3: CASSLIWRAAETQYF
D: NA
V: TRBV5-1
size: NA
J: TRBJ2-5

DNA: TGCGCCAGCAGCTTGGTCGGGGGCCTGGGGGCCAACGTCCTGACTTTC
CDR3: CASSLVGGLGANVLTF
D: NA
V: TRBV5-1
size: NA
J: TRBJ2-6

DNA: TGTGCCAGCAGCTCGGGACTCGCCGGCTCCTACAATGAGCAGTTCTTC
CDR3: CASSSGLAGSYNEQFF
D: NA
V: TRBV7-2
size: once
J: TRBJ2-1

DNA: TGTGCCAGCTCATATGAGCGGGAGGGCCGGCAGTACTTC
CDR3: CASSYEREGRQYF
D: TRBD2
V: TRBV18
size: few
J: TRBJ2-7

DNA: TGTGCCAGCAGGCCCGGGACAGTAAATGAAAAACTGTTTTTT
CDR3: CASRPGTVNEKLFF
D: TRBD1
V: TRBV6-5
size: NA
J: TRBJ1-4

DNA: TGTGCCAGCAGCCCACCCCAGGGGGCTAGCGCGAACACCGGGGAGCTGTTTTTT
CDR3: CASSPPQGASANTGELFF
D: TRBD1
V: TRBV9
size: NA
J: TRBJ2-2

DNA: TGTGCCATCAGTGAGCCACAGGGGGTGGGTAACTATGGCTACACCTTC
CDR3: CAISEPQGVGNYGYTF
D: TRBD1
V: TRBV10-3
size: NA
J: TRBJ1-2

DNA: TGTGCCAGCAGTGTTCCCGGGGCTTCTGAAGCTTTCTTT
CDR3: CASSVPGASEAFF
D: NA
V: TRBV6-1
size: NA
J: TRBJ1-1

DNA: TGTGCCAGCAGCACTGACGGACGGTACACCGGGGAGCTGTTTTTT
CDR3: CASSTDGRYTGELFF
D: NA
V: TRBV7-3
size: once
J: TRBJ2-2

DNA: TGTGCCGGCAGTGACGAGGGTGGGGGATTGGATGAGCAGTTCTTC
CDR3: CAGSDEGGGLDEQFF
D: NA
V: TRBV6-4
size: NA
J: TRBJ2-1

DNA: TGCGCCAGCAGCACGACTAGCGGGAGTCGTGGTGAGCAGTTCTTC
CDR3: CASSTTSGSRGEQFF
D: TRBD2
V: TRBV5-1
size: NA
J: TRBJ2-1

DNA: TGTGCCAGCAGCGTAGCGGGGGGGACAGGGGGCGTAGAGACCCAGTACTTC
CDR3: CASSVAGGTGGVETQYF
D: TRBD1
V: TRBV9
size: NA
J: TRBJ2-5

DNA: TGTGCCAGCAGCCCGAGCGGACTTAACAATGAGCAGTTCTTC
CDR3: CASSPSGLNNEQFF
D: NA
V: TRBV7-3
size: NA
J: TRBJ2-1

DNA: TGTGCCAGCAGCCCGCGGGGGGATTATACGCAGTATTTT
CDR3: CASSPRGDYTQYF
D: TRBD2
V: TRBV5-4
size: NA
J: TRBJ2-3

DNA: TGTGCCAGCATTGGGCGTTATGTGGTCCGGGTTGGCTACACCTTC
CDR3: CASIGRYVVRVGYTF
D: NA
V: TRBV6-1
size: NA
J: TRBJ1-2

DNA: TGTGCCAGCAGTGAAGCGGGGCAGGGGCGCTTAAACACCATATATTTT
CDR3: CASSEAGQGRLNTIYF
D: NA
V: TRBV6-1
size: NA
J: TRBJ1-3

DNA: TGTGCCAGCAGTAAGACAGGGGGATGGGGCTACACCTTC
CDR3: CASSKTGGWGYTF
D: TRBD1
V: TRBV27
size: NA
J: TRBJ1-2

DNA: TGTGCCAGCAGCGTAGCGGGGGACGGGGAGCTGTTTTTT
CDR3: CASSVAGDGELFF
D: NA
V: TRBV9
size: NA
J: TRBJ2-2

DNA: TGTGCCAGCACCCTATCCCGGATTCACACTGAAGCTTTCTTT
CDR3: CASTLSRIHTEAFF
D: NA
V: TRBV6-1
size: NA
J: TRBJ1-1

DNA: TGTGCCAGCAGTATGTTAGGCGGGGAGCTGTTTTTT
CDR3: CASSMLGGELFF
D: NA
V: TRBV7-3
size: NA
J: TRBJ2-2

DNA: TGTGCCAGCAGCTTAGGCGAAAGCTCCTACAATGAGCAGTTCTTC
CDR3: CASSLGESSYNEQFF
D: NA
V: TRBV7-8
size: NA
J: TRBJ2-1

DNA: TGTGCCAGCTCCGATTATACTTATCTTAATGAGCAGTTCTTC
CDR3: CASSDYTYLNEQFF
D: NA
V: TRBV2
size: NA
J: TRBJ2-1

DNA: TGTGCCAGCAGTGATAAGGGACAGAGCTGGGAGCAGTACTTC
CDR3: CASSDKGQSWEQYF
D: TRBD1
V: TRBV6-1
size: NA
J: TRBJ2-7

DNA: TGTGCCAGCACCCCAGCGGGAGGGCCTTGGGATGAGCAGTTCTTC
CDR3: CASTPAGGPWDEQFF
D: TRBD2
V: TRBV7-2
size: NA
J: TRBJ2-1

DNA: TGTGCCAGCAGTTCCTCAGACAGGGTTGGCTACACCTTC
CDR3: CASSSSDRVGYTF
D: TRBD1
V: TRBV28
size: NA
J: TRBJ1-2

DNA: TGCAGCGTTGCGACGATCGCGGCCGGGGAGCTGTTTTTT
CDR3: CSVATIAAGELFF
D: NA
V: TRBV29-1
size: NA
J: TRBJ2-2

DNA: TGTGCCAGCAGCCCCGCATTGGGGGGTGGGTATGGCTACACCTTC
CDR3: CASSPALGGGYGYTF
D: NA
V: TRBV7-6
size: NA
J: TRBJ1-2

DNA: TGTGCCAGCAGCTTCGCGGGAGCACAAGAGACCCAGTACTTC
CDR3: CASSFAGAQETQYF
D: TRBD2
V: TRBV11-1
size: NA
J: TRBJ2-5

DNA: TGTGCCATCTGGACAGGGGGCAGTGATACGCAGTATTTT
CDR3: CAIWTGGSDTQYF
D: TRBD1
V: TRBV2
size: NA
J: TRBJ2-3

DNA: TGTGCCAGCAGTCCCCGGGCCGGCCAGCAGTTCTTC
CDR3: CASSPRAGQQFF
D: NA
V: TRBV28
size: NA
J: TRBJ2-1

DNA: TGTGCCAGCAGCTATGTACCCACCGGGGAGCTGTTTTTT
CDR3: CASSYVPTGELFF
D: NA
V: TRBV7-2
size: few
J: TRBJ2-2

DNA: TGTGCCAGCAGTTTGAACACCGGGGAGCTGTTTTTT
CDR3: CASSLNTGELFF
D: NA
V: TRBV27
size: many
J: TRBJ2-2

DNA: TGTGCCAGCTCAGCCGACAGTCCCTACGAGCAGTACTTC
CDR3: CASSADSPYEQYF
D: NA
V: TRBV18
size: NA
J: TRBJ2-7

DNA: TGTGCCAGCAGAGAGGGGACTAGCTTTGAGCAGTTCTTC
CDR3: CASREGTSFEQFF
D: TRBD2
V: TRBV6-1
size: NA
J: TRBJ2-1

DNA: TGTGCCAGCAGTTCCCCGTGGACAGGAGTTAACTATGGCTACACCTTC
CDR3: CASSSPWTGVNYGYTF
D: TRBD1
V: TRBV28
size: NA
J: TRBJ1-2

DNA: TGTGCCAGCAGCCAGACCTGGAGCTCCTACGAGCAGTACTTC
CDR3: CASSQTWSSYEQYF
D: NA
V: TRBV27
size: NA
J: TRBJ2-7

DNA: TGCGCCAGCAGAGGGAGCGGGGAGCTGTTTTTT
CDR3: CASRGSGELFF
D: NA
V: TRBV5-1
size: once
J: TRBJ2-2

DNA: TGTGCCAGCAGCTCCCGGGACAGTCTTGAAAAACTGTTTTTT
CDR3: CASSSRDSLEKLFF
D: TRBD1
V: TRBV7-9
size: NA
J: TRBJ1-4

DNA: TGTGCCAGCAGCGTAGGTAGCGGGAGGGAAGAGCAGTACTTC
CDR3: CASSVGSGREEQYF
D: TRBD2
V: TRBV9
size: medium-sized
J: TRBJ2-7

DNA: TGTGCCAGCAGCCTCCCCTTGTTCCGACAGGACTACTATGGCTACACCTTC
CDR3: CASSLPLFRQDYYGYTF
D: NA
V: TRBV5-6
size: few
J: TRBJ1-2

DNA: TGCGCCAGCAGCAGTCGCGGGACCTGGAACACTGAAGCTTTCTTT
CDR3: CASSSRGTWNTEAFF
D: NA
V: TRBV5-1
size: once
J: TRBJ1-1

DNA: TGTGCCAGCAGCCAAGATTATGGGAGGGGAAATGAGCAGTTCTTC
CDR3: CASSQDYGRGNEQFF
D: TRBD2
V: TRBV14
size: NA
J: TRBJ2-1

DNA: TGTGCCAGCAGCGGCCTAGCGGGAGTACGGACAGATACGCAGTATTTT
CDR3: CASSGLAGVRTDTQYF
D: TRBD2
V: TRBV5-6
size: NA
J: TRBJ2-3

DNA: TGTGCCAGCAAACACCCGGGACTAGTGGGTAATGAGCAGTTCTTC
CDR3: CASKHPGLVGNEQFF
D: TRBD2
V: TRBV28
size: NA
J: TRBJ2-1

DNA: TGTGCCAGCAATCCCCCCGGGACTAGCTCGAACACCGGGGAGCTGTTTTTT
CDR3: CASNPPGTSSNTGELFF
D: TRBD2
V: TRBV28
size: NA
J: TRBJ2-2

DNA: TGTGCCAGCACCAAACTCGGTTCGGCTAGCGGGAGGGTGAACAATGAGCAGTTCTTC
CDR3: CASTKLGSASGRVNNEQFF
D: TRBD2
V: TRBV7-8
size: NA
J: TRBJ2-1

DNA: TGTGCCAGCTTAGTCCGTACAGATACGCAGTATTTT
CDR3: CASLVRTDTQYF
D: NA
V: TRBV2
size: NA
J: TRBJ2-3

DNA: TGTGCCAGCACAGGGACGGATGGAAACACCATATATTTT
CDR3: CASTGTDGNTIYF
D: NA
V: TRBV18
size: NA
J: TRBJ1-3

DNA: TGCGCCAGCAGTCGGGACAGGGGTTCGGGGCAATCAGCCCAGCATTTT
CDR3: CASSRDRGSGQSAQHF
D: TRBD1
V: TRBV10-2
size: NA
J: TRBJ1-5

DNA: TGTGCCAGTAAACTTTCGGGAGGGCCGGACACCGGGGAGCTGTTTTTT
CDR3: CASKLSGGPDTGELFF
D: TRBD2
V: TRBV19
size: NA
J: TRBJ2-2

DNA: TGTGCCAGCGGACGGACAGGGAGCTACGAGCAGTACTTC
CDR3: CASGRTGSYEQYF
D: TRBD1
V: TRBV7-8
size: NA
J: TRBJ2-7